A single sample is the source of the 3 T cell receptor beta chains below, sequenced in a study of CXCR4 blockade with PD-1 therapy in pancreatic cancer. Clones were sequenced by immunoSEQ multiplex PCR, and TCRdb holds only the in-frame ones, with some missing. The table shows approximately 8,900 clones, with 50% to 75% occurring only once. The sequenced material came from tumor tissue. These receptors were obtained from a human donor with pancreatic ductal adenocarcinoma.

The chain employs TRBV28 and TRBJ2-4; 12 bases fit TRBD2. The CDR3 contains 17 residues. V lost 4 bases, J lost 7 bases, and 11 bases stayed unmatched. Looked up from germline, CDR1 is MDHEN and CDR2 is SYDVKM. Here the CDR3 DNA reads TGTGCCAGCAGTTCCTCCAAGACTAGCGGGAGAGGGAACATTCAGTACTTC. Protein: CASSSSKTSGRGNIQYF.

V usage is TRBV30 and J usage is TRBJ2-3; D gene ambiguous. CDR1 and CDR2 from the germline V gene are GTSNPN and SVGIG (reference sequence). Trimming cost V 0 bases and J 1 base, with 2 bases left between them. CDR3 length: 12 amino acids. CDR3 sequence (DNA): TGTGCCTGGAGTGTTGGCACAGATACGCAGTATTTT. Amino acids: CAWSVGTDTQYF.

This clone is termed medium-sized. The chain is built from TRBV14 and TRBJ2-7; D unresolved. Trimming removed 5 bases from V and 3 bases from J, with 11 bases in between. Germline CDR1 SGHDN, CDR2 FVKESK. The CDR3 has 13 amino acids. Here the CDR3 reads CASSSTYFYEQYF. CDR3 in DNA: TGTGCCAGCAGCTCGACGTACTTCTACGAGCAGTACTTC. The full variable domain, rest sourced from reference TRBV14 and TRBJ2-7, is EAGVTQFPSHSVIEKGQTVTLRCDPISGHDNLYWYRRVMGKEIKFLLHFVKESKQDESGMPNNRFLAERTGGTYSTLKVQPAELEDSGVYFCASSSTYFYEQYFGPGTRLTVT.